A single sample gave rise to the 27 T cell receptor beta chains below, sequenced in a study of blood T cell repertoires in COVID-19. Using immunoSEQ multiplex PCR, the repertoire was profiled, and TCRdb retains in-frame clones only, with some absent. Of around 260,000 clones listed, around 86% are singletons. The material sequenced was peripheral blood. The receptor set was obtained from a woman between 40 and 55 years old who had recovered from COVID-19.

V is TRBV5-5 and J is TRBJ2-5; TRBD1 aligns across 7 bases. The CDR3 has 16 amino acids. The V gene's germline CDR1 is SGHKS and CDR2 YYEKEE (reference sequence). The V and J ends lost 4 bases and 0 bases, in that order; junction bases with no gene match: 9. The CDR3 loop reads CASSLWTGLYQETQYF. CDR3 DNA sequence: TGTGCCAGCAGCCTTTGGACAGGCCTGTACCAAGAGACCCAGTACTTC.

The rearrangement links TRBV13 to TRBJ2-1, with D possibly matching TRBD2 (6 bases). Germline CDR1 and CDR2: PRHDT and FYEKMQ (reference sequence). CDR3 length: 13 residues. V was clipped by 3 bases and J by 10 bases, with 13 bases between them. CDR3 nucleotide sequence: TGTGCCAGCAGCTTGGCTCCCCTAGCGGAGCAGTTCTTC. Its protein is CASSLAPLAEQFF.

This clone was counted between two and nine times. This rearrangement joins TRBV5-1 to TRBJ2-2, with 11 bases matching TRBD2. Germline CDR1 and CDR2: SGHRS and YFSETQ. The trim removed 2 bases at V and 0 bases at J, leaving 0 bases unmatched. CDR3 size: 16 residues. CDR3 nucleotide sequence: TGCGCCAGCAGCTTACTAGCGGGGGCGAACACCGGGGAGCTGTTTTTT. This gives the protein CASSLLAGANTGELFF.

The V gene is TRBV6-2 or TRBV6-3, the J gene TRBJ1-2; D not resolved. Trimming removed 6 bases at V and 3 bases at J, with 17 bases between. The CDR3 is made up of 15 amino acids. CDR1 and CDR2 (germline): MNHEY, SVGEGT. The DNA for the CDR3 is TGTGCCAGCAGCTCGAGGCAGAGCTACGACTATGGCTACACCTTC. This encodes CASSSRQSYDYGYTF.

This sequence joins TRBV19 and TRBJ1-4; D is possibly TRBD1 (5 bases). The CDR3 spans 15 residues. Germline CDR1 and CDR2: LNHDA and SQIVND (reference sequence). Trimming took off 1 base at V and 8 bases at J, with 14 bases between the two ends. The CDR3 sequence: CASSIGGRLEEKLFF. CDR3 in DNA: TGTGCCAGTAGTATAGGGGGCAGGTTAGAGGAAAAACTGTTTTTT.

J is TRBJ2-3 and V is TRBV3-1 (or the pseudogene TRBV3-2); 9 bases align to TRBD2. The CDR3 runs 16 residues. Germline CDR1 is LGHDT and CDR2 is YNNKEL (reference sequence). V gave up 6 bases and J gave up 3 bases; unmatched junction bases: 10. The CDR3 loop reads CASRHPGTSCTDTQYF. The CDR3 DNA reads as TGTGCCAGCAGACACCCCGGGACTAGCTGTACAGATACGCAGTATTTT.

This chain uses TRBV10-3 with TRBJ2-4; TRBD1 might be the D (5 bases). Trimming took off 3 bases at V and 8 bases at J, with 17 bases between the two ends. Germline V gives CDR1 ENHRY, CDR2 SYGVKD. This CDR3 has 15 amino acids. The CDR3 DNA follows: TGTGCCATCAGTGACGGGCAGGGTAAGGTAGACATTCAGTACTTC. Encoded protein: CAISDGQGKVDIQYF.

V usage is TRBV12-2 and J usage is TRBJ2-3; the table assigns TRBD2, which was not confirmed against the DNA. TRBV12-2 is listed as a pseudogene. The CDR3 totals 15 residues. This chain's CDR3 is CASRFRGGVTDTQYF. DNA for the CDR3: TGTGCAAGTCGCTTCCGCGGGGGGGTCACAGATACGCAGTATTTT.

V gene TRBV5-1 combines with J gene TRBJ2-1, with 8 bases that match TRBD2. V lost 7 bases and J lost 8; bases outside the gene matches: 11. The CDR3 extends over 14 amino acids. CDR1 and CDR2 (germline): SGHRS, YFSETQ. CDR3 in DNA: TGCGCCAGCGGACCGGGGGGGCCGGTCCATGAGCAGTTCTTC. This gives the protein CASGPGGPVHEQFF.

This chain uses TRBV7-8 with TRBJ2-2, with D hard to call. V lost 1 base and J 6 bases, leaving 6 bases between the germline ends. Germline V gene lookup returns CDR1 SGHVS and CDR2 FQNEAQ. This CDR3 comprises 13 residues. The CDR3 DNA reads as TGTGCCAGCAGCTTAGTCCGGGCCGGGGAGCTGTTTTTT. Residues: CASSLVRAGELFF.

This clone was counted a few times. The V call is TRBV10-1, the J call TRBJ2-3, with 9 positions matching TRBD2. V shed 3 bases and J 5 bases; nucleotides not matched to a gene: 12. The CDR3 is 17 amino acids. Germline-derived CDR1 and CDR2 are WNHNN and SYGVQD (reference sequence). CDR3 amino acids: CASSEGAGGQAGDTQYF. The CDR3 DNA reads TGCGCCAGCAGTGAAGGAGCGGGGGGACAAGCGGGAGATACGCAGTATTTT.

The CDR3 is CASSASQNTEAFF. As DNA, the CDR3 is TGCGCCAGCAGTGCGTCTCAGAACACTGAAGCTTTCTTT. V usage is TRBV10-1 and J usage is TRBJ1-1; D is unclear. The V gene lost 4 bases and the J gene lost 1 base, with 7 bases spanning the gap. This CDR3 contains 13 residues. The V gene's germline CDR1 is WNHNN and CDR2 SYGVQD (reference sequence).

V and J are TRBV7-2 and TRBJ1-1; D remains ambiguous. The CDR3 contains 15 residues. Trimming removed 5 bases at V and 3 bases at J, with 16 bases between. The germline gives CDR1 SGHTA, CDR2 FQGNSA. The CDR3 loop reads CASSPFAGSYTEAFF. For the CDR3, the DNA is TGTGCCAGCAGCCCGTTTGCCGGGTCCTACACTGAAGCTTTCTTT. The full variable domain, its missing parts supplied by reference TRBV7-2 and TRBJ1-1, is GAGVSQSPSNKVTEKGKDVELRCDPISGHTALYWYRQSLGQGLEFLIYFQGNSAPDKSGLPSDRFSAERTGGSVSTLTIQRTQQEDSAVYLCASSPFAGSYTEAFFGQGTRLTVV.

This clone came up a few times. The chain recombines TRBV4-3 with TRBJ2-7, with 11 bases that match TRBD1. Germline V gene sequence: CDR1 LGHNA, CDR2 YSLEER. CDR3 length equals 16 residues. J gave up 6 bases and V 4 bases, and 11 bases lay outside the gene matches. CDR3 sequence (DNA): TGCGCCAGCAGCCCCTTAGGACAGGGGGCTTTTTCCGAGCAGTACTTC. The encoded protein is CASSPLGQGAFSEQYF.

The rearrangement links TRBV9 to TRBJ1-6; 7 bases line up with TRBD1. The CDR3 is 14 amino acids. V lost 4 bases and J lost 8; bases outside the gene matches: 6. Germline-derived CDR1 and CDR2 are SGDLS and YYNGEE. This CDR3 is CASSSQGWDSPLHF. CDR3 DNA sequence: TGTGCCAGCAGCTCACAGGGGTGGGATTCACCCCTCCACTTT.

This rearrangement joins TRBV30 to TRBJ1-2, with TRBD1 matching 10 bases. Germline CDR1 GTSNPN, CDR2 SVGIG (reference sequence). V shed 5 bases and J 2 bases; nucleotides not matched to a gene: 8. This CDR3 has 15 residues. The CDR3 sequence: CAWDRGRMENYGYTF. The CDR3 region has the DNA TGTGCCTGGGACAGGGGGCGGATGGAGAACTATGGCTACACCTTC.

V usage is TRBV19 and J usage is TRBJ1-1; D possibly corresponds to TRBD1 (6 bases). CDR3 size: 13 residues. The V and J ends lost 3 bases and 1 base respectively, with 6 bases between them. CDR1 is LNHDA, CDR2 SQIVND, per germline (reference sequence). The CDR3 region has the DNA TGTGCCAGTAGTATGACAGGGAACACTGAAGCTTTCTTT. Translating it yields CASSMTGNTEAFF.

This chain joins TRBV2 and TRBJ2-4, with 9 bases identical to TRBD1. The CDR3 extends over 16 amino acids. Germline CDR1 reads SNHLY; CDR2 reads FYNNEI. Trimming at V came to 10 bases and at J to 8 bases, leaving 18 bases not matched to a gene. The CDR3 nucleotides read TGTGCCACTCAGCCCGGGACAGGGTCCTTCTCAGACATTCAGTACTTC. It encodes CATQPGTGSFSDIQYF.

The rearrangement joins TRBV7-2 to TRBJ1-4, with 7 bases aligning to TRBD1. Germline V CDR1 and CDR2: SGHTA, FQGNSA. The V segment lost 4 bases and the J segment 8 bases; nucleotides outside the gene matches: 13. This CDR3 is 16 amino acids long. In nucleotides, the CDR3 is TGTGCCAGCAGCTCCCCCCGACAGGGATTTCGCGAAAAACTGTTTTTT. Protein sequence: CASSSPRQGFREKLFF.

V gene TRBV19 combines with J gene TRBJ2-5; D possibly corresponds to TRBD2 (6 bases). V dropped 5 bases and J dropped 5 bases, with 12 bases sitting between them. Per germline, CDR1 LNHDA and CDR2 SQIVND (reference sequence). The CDR3 is 13 amino acids. The CDR3 DNA reads as TGTGCCAGTAGTTTAGGACTATCGGAGACCCAGTACTTC. The encoded protein is CASSLGLSETQYF. The entire variable domain, with the rest obtained from reference TRBV19 and TRBJ2-5, is as follows: DGGITQSPKYLFRKEGQNVTLSCEQNLNHDAMYWYRQDPGQGLRLIYYSQIVNDFQKGDIAEGYSVSREKKESFPLTVTSAQKNPTAFYLCASSLGLSETQYFGPGTRLLVL.

This clone was seen a handful of times. This rearrangement joins TRBV30 to TRBJ2-7, with 9 positions matching TRBD1. Germline V gene lookup returns CDR1 GTSNPN and CDR2 SVGIG (reference sequence). Unmatched junction bases numbered 4, after V lost 4 bases and J lost 6 bases. This CDR3 is 12 amino acids long. CDR3 region: CAWKGQGPEQYF. The CDR3 region has the DNA TGTGCCTGGAAGGGACAGGGTCCCGAGCAGTACTTC.

This clone was observed once. The V gene is TRBV11-2, the J gene TRBJ2-7, with D perhaps matching TRBD2 (7 bases). Germline lookup yields CDR1 SGHAT and CDR2 FQNNGV. This CDR3 comprises 14 residues. Trimming removed 4 bases from V and 7 bases from J, with 17 bases in between. CDR3 sequence: CASSYGGRVGEQYF. CDR3 DNA sequence: TGTGCCAGCAGCTACGGGGGGCGGGTCGGGGAGCAGTACTTC.

This chain links TRBV9 with TRBJ2-3; 13 nucleotides line up with TRBD2. Germline V lookup: CDR1 SGDLS, CDR2 YYNGEE. V lost 9 bases and J lost 0; bases outside the gene matches: 13. There are 18 residues in the CDR3. CDR3 DNA: TGTGCCACCACGACGGGGGGGACTAGCGGGGCTAGCACAGATACGCAGTATTTT. Amino acids: CATTTGGTSGASTDTQYF.

The rearrangement links TRBV19 to TRBJ1-5, with a possible D match to TRBD1 (5 bases). The V end was cut by 1 base, the J end by 0 bases, with 13 bases between. The CDR3 covers 17 residues. Per the germline V gene, CDR1 is LNHDA and CDR2 is SQIVND (reference sequence). DNA for the CDR3: TGTGCCAGTAGTATAGGTGCAGGGTCCTATAGCAATCAGCCCCAGCATTTT. Protein sequence: CASSIGAGSYSNQPQHF.

The chain links TRBV30 to TRBJ1-2; D perhaps matches TRBD1 (6 bases). CDR1 and CDR2 from the germline V gene are GTSNPN and SVGIG (reference sequence). CDR3 size: 13 residues. Deletions cut 5 bases from V and 13 bases from J, with 23 bases between. In nucleotides, the CDR3 is TGTGCCTGGGCTTTACAGGGACCACGTTCGCCCACCTTC. It yields the protein CAWALQGPRSPTF.

The chain is built from TRBV3-1 (or the pseudogene TRBV3-2) and TRBJ2-5; the D gene is possibly TRBD1 (6 bases). The V gene's germline CDR1 is LGHDT and CDR2 YNNKEL (reference sequence). The CDR3 runs 14 residues. V dropped 5 bases and J dropped 9 bases, with 19 bases sitting between them. DNA of the CDR3: TGTGCCAGCAGCTATCGGGACACTACTTGGTCCCAGTACTTC. This gives the protein CASSYRDTTWSQYF.

The chain carries TRBV10-3 and TRBJ2-3; 9 bases agree with TRBD1. From germline, CDR1 is ENHRY and CDR2 SYGVKD. Unmatched junction bases numbered 5, after V lost 4 bases and J lost 3 bases. The CDR3 is made up of 15 amino acids. The CDR3 nucleotides read TGTGCCATCAGTGGGTGGGACAGGGTGACAGATACGCAGTATTTT. This gives the protein CAISGWDRVTDTQYF.